This TCR beta chain was recovered during a study of spatial heterogeneity in lung cancer. Turning to the study itself: Compared with alpha-chain sequences, beta-chain sequences were consistently detected in greater numbers.

MiXCR, applied by TCRdb to the 5' RACE reads, yields one record per CDR3 protein. The top ten hold approximately 8.7% of the sample, which has 12,000 to 15,000 distinct CDR3 sequences, 7.3% seen once. Time point here: sample taken at primary tumor resection. Donors were roughly 70 untreated early-stage non-small cell lung cancer patients. In germline, CDR1 is KGHSH, CDR2 LQKENI. Trimming took 3 bases from V and 0 from J, leaving 15 bases between them. CDR3 size: 18 residues. A few counts support this clonotype. Its specificity is unknown. Findings of the study overall: Counts of ubiquitous and regional expanded TCRs tracked ubiquitous and regional nonsynonymous mutations, respectively. Coverage was estimated at roughly 6.5% of tumor T cells for alpha chains and roughly 13% for beta chains. It was found that expanded intratumoral alpha and beta TCR counts tracked tumor mutation counts.

The rearrangement joins TRBV18 to TRBJ2-6, with D perhaps TRBD1 (5 bases). The sample in question was lung tumor tissue, obtained at surgery. The clonotype originates from a male donor with early-stage non-small cell lung cancer. CDR3 residues: CASSPSDRLFSGANVLTF. DNA of the CDR3: TGTGCCAGCTCACCGAGCGACAGACTCTTCTCTGGGGCCAACGTCCTGACTTTC.